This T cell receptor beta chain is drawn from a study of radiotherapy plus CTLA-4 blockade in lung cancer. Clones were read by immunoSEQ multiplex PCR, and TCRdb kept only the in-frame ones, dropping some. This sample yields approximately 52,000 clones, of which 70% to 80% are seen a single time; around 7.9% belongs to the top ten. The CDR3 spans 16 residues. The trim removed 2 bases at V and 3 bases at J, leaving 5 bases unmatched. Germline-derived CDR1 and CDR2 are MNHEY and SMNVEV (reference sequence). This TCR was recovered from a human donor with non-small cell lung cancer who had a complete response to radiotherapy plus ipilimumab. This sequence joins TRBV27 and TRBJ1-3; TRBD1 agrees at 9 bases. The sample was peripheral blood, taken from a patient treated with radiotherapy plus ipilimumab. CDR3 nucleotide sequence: TGTGCCAGCAGTTTAAGCGGGACAGGGTATGGAAACACCATATATTTT. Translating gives CASSLSGTGYGNTIYF.